Sequencing of this TCR beta chain was carried out in a study of blood T cell repertoires in COVID-19. Study context: Sites across the United States, Italy and Spain contributed samples from acute and convalescent COVID-19. The cDNA or gDNA used as material had been derived from T cells, B-cell-depleted T cells, or PBMCs.

Authors' methods: Nucleated cell number was recorded as an estimate derived from reference gene primer amplification. Libraries were prepared by immunoSEQ multiplex PCR; TCRdb keeps only in-frame clonotypes and omits some of them. That table is the source of V, J and clone size, and D and trimming were worked out from the DNA. The sample lists more than 50,000 clones, less than 90% occurring once. Source material: peripheral blood. The sequence was collected from a woman in her fifties or sixties with acute or convalescent COVID-19.

CDR3 nucleotide sequence: TGTGCCAGCAACCTCCGGGACAGGGGCATTAAAGCTTTCTTT. Protein product: CASNLRDRGIKAFF. The chain has TRBV19 and TRBJ1-1; 10 nucleotides match TRBD1. Germline-derived CDR1 and CDR2 are LNHDA and SQIVND (reference sequence). CDR3 length: 14 residues. V lost 9 bases to trimming and J lost 9 bases; unmatched junction nucleotides: 13. The entire variable domain, with the rest obtained from reference TRBV19 and TRBJ1-1, is as follows: DGGITQSPKYLFRKEGQNVTLSCEQNLNHDAMYWYRQDPGQGLRLIYYSQIVNDFQKGDIAEGYSVSREKKESFPLTVTSAQKNPTAFYLCASNLRDRGIKAFFGQGTRLTVV.